This T cell receptor beta chain appears in the sequencing data of a study of Ad26.COV2.S vaccination and SARS-CoV-2 variants. Study background: Among those in the COV1001 Ad26.COV2.S trial arm was the donor.

The table came from immunoSEQ multiplex PCR; TCRdb's copy has only in-frame clones and leaves some out. The sample comprises about 400,000 clones, approximately 87% of which are singletons, and around 3.6% rests with the top ten. Specified treatment: roughly 19 received Ad26.COV2.S at low or high dose, single or two shots; about 5 received placebo; per-sample allocation not given. Material that was analyzed had been drawn on day 63 after the first vaccine or placebo injection. Germline V gene sequence: CDR1 SEHNR, CDR2 FQNEAQ (reference sequence). V was trimmed by 1 base and J by 3 bases, leaving 9 bases between them. The CDR3 spans 15 residues.

The chain recombines TRBV7-9 with TRBJ2-2; D gene uncertain. Here the sequenced sample was peripheral blood, taken in a trial of Ad26.COV2.S vaccine versus placebo. This clonotype was obtained from a person aged 18-65 years who received the Ad26.COV2.S COVID-19 vaccine or a placebo. Here the CDR3 DNA reads TGTGCCAGCAGCTTAGTTCTGCGAGACACCGGGGAGCTGTTTTTT. This sequence encodes CASSLVLRDTGELFF.